The clone carrying this T cell receptor (beta chain) was recorded only once. The same CDR3 also results from other DNA sequences found in this sample. Original processing notes: Amplification of reference gene primers provided the estimated nucleated cell counts. Sequencing was performed with immunoSEQ multiplex PCR; in TCRdb, only in-frame clones are kept and a portion is missing. V and J calls plus clone size are reproduced from that table; the DNA served to infer D and trimming. This repertoire shows roughly 67,000 clones, 65% to 90% found once; its top ten account for 5% to 7%. The data are from a study of blood T cell repertoires in COVID-19. Whole-study context: Both acute and convalescent COVID-19 samples were obtained from the United States, Italy and Spain. Sample material is recorded as cDNA or gDNA derived from T cells, B-cell-depleted T cells, or PBMCs.

V lost 4 bases to trimming and J lost 1 base; unmatched junction nucleotides: 7. This CDR3 has 15 residues. Germline CDR1 is SGHRS and CDR2 is YFSETQ. The TCR was taken from a woman aged 60-75 years with acute or convalescent COVID-19. The gene calls are TRBV5-1 and TRBJ2-7, with 8 bases lining up with TRBD1. Input material: peripheral blood. In DNA, the CDR3 is TGCGCCAGCAGCCCGGGTGGGACAGGATCCTACGAGCAGTACTTC. This translates into CASSPGGTGSYEQYF.